A single TCR beta chain is shown here with its context. Its antigen is unknown. CDR3 length equals 14 residues. Germline CDR1 and CDR2: SGHNT and YYREEE (reference sequence). V was trimmed by 0 bases and J by 5 bases, leaving 11 bases between them. This specimen belongs to a study of T cells in localized non-small cell lung cancer. Sequenced by immunoSEQ multiplex PCR; TCRdb stores in-frame clones only, minus some. The sample records tens of thousands of clones, roughly 80% being singletons. Study-wide findings and caveats: A median about 54 of the top 100 tumor clones appeared in adjacent lung.

This specimen was PBMCs, taken before any cancer treatment. The sequence was obtained from a man aged 40 to 69 with stage II lung adenocarcinoma. The V and J genes are TRBV5-4 and TRBJ1-1; D may be TRBD1 (5 bases). This chain's CDR3 is CASSLALGDTEAFF. CDR3 DNA: TGTGCCAGCAGCTTGGCCTTGGGGGATACTGAAGCTTTCTTT.